This is a list of T cell receptor beta chains from one sample in a study of cytomegalovirus exposure and HLA in healthy donors. The protocol was immunoSEQ multiplex PCR, while the TCRdb copy is restricted to in-frame clones and leaves out a portion. This sample has around 200,000 clones, with roughly 90% found just once. The source material was PBMCs. The receptors come from a woman in her twenties or thirties in good health and CMV-seronegative. Both conserved end residues are part of each CDR3. The order of the fields is D gene, J gene, clone size, V gene, CDR3 length, CDR3 DNA, CDR3 protein. D genes are given only for firm matches. Only some rows state a clone size, as once, few, many or a class for expanded clones.

D gene: -; J gene: TRBJ2-2; clone size: -; V gene: TRBV29-1; CDR3 length: 14; CDR3 DNA: TGCAGCGTTGTCAGGGGACTAAACACCGGGGAGCTGTTTTTT; CDR3 protein: CSVVRGLNTGELFF
D gene: TRBD1; J gene: TRBJ2-4; clone size: -; V gene: TRBV2; CDR3 length: 15; CDR3 DNA: TGTGCCAGCTCCCCCCCCGGGACAGACAAAAACATTCAGTACTTC; CDR3 protein: CASSPPGTDKNIQYF
D gene: -; J gene: TRBJ2-7; clone size: -; V gene: TRBV28; CDR3 length: 14; CDR3 DNA: TGTGCCAGCAGTTACGACAGGCCCTCCTACGAGCAGTACTTC; CDR3 protein: CASSYDRPSYEQYF
D gene: TRBD2; J gene: TRBJ2-1; clone size: -; V gene: TRBV5-1; CDR3 length: 16; CDR3 DNA: TGCGCCAGCAGCTTGGGGGGGCGGGAGGTTTTGAATGAGCAGTTCTTC; CDR3 protein: CASSLGGREVLNEQFF
D gene: -; J gene: TRBJ1-1; clone size: -; V gene: TRBV16; CDR3 length: 16; CDR3 DNA: TGTGCCAGCAGCCAATCTGGATGGGGGCCGGACACTGAAGCTTTCTTT; CDR3 protein: CASSQSGWGPDTEAFF
D gene: TRBD1; J gene: TRBJ1-1; clone size: once; V gene: TRBV29-1; CDR3 length: 12; CDR3 DNA: TGCAGCGTCAGCAGGGGGGACACTGAAGCTTTCTTT; CDR3 protein: CSVSRGDTEAFF
D gene: TRBD1; J gene: TRBJ1-1; clone size: -; V gene: TRBV9; CDR3 length: 14; CDR3 DNA: TGTGCCAGCAGCGTGCAGGGGGTTGGCACTGAAGCTTTCTTT; CDR3 protein: CASSVQGVGTEAFF
D gene: TRBD2; J gene: TRBJ2-5; clone size: -; V gene: TRBV11-1; CDR3 length: 16; CDR3 DNA: TGTGCCAGCAGCTTAGGGGTAGCGGGGGACCAAGAGACCCAGTACTTC; CDR3 protein: CASSLGVAGDQETQYF
D gene: TRBD1; J gene: TRBJ2-5; clone size: once; V gene: TRBV7-9; CDR3 length: 14; CDR3 DNA: TGTGCCAGCAGCTTCAACAGGGGTGAAGAGACCCAGTACTTC; CDR3 protein: CASSFNRGEETQYF
D gene: TRBD1; J gene: TRBJ2-1; clone size: -; V gene: TRBV29-1; CDR3 length: 18; CDR3 DNA: TGCAGCGTTGAAGGTGTCGGTCGGGACAGGAGTACCTACAATGAGCAGTTCTTC; CDR3 protein: CSVEGVGRDRSTYNEQFF
D gene: TRBD2; J gene: TRBJ2-1; clone size: -; V gene: TRBV7-3; CDR3 length: 17; CDR3 DNA: TGTGCCAGCAGCTCGCCTAGCGGGAGTACGTCATACAATGAGCAGTTCTTC; CDR3 protein: CASSSPSGSTSYNEQFF
D gene: -; J gene: TRBJ2-7; clone size: -; V gene: TRBV11-2; CDR3 length: 14; CDR3 DNA: TGTGCCAGCAGCTTCAGGCGGGGAATAGGCGAGCAGTACTTC; CDR3 protein: CASSFRRGIGEQYF
D gene: -; J gene: TRBJ1-5; clone size: -; V gene: TRBV18; CDR3 length: 18; CDR3 DNA: TGTGCCAGCTCACACCAAGGGGCGGCAAGCTTTGAGGATCAGCCCCAGCATTTT; CDR3 protein: CASSHQGAASFEDQPQHF
D gene: TRBD2; J gene: TRBJ2-7; clone size: -; V gene: TRBV7-2; CDR3 length: 14; CDR3 DNA: TGTGCCAGCAGATCGCAGGTGTCGGGGGGGGAGCAGTACTTC; CDR3 protein: CASRSQVSGGEQYF
D gene: TRBD2; J gene: TRBJ2-3; clone size: -; V gene: TRBV29-1; CDR3 length: 13; CDR3 DNA: TGCAGCGTGGCCTCTAGCGGGGCAGATACGCAGTATTTT; CDR3 protein: CSVASSGADTQYF
D gene: TRBD1; J gene: TRBJ2-5; clone size: -; V gene: TRBV7-9; CDR3 length: 14; CDR3 DNA: TGTGCCAGCAGCACAGGGGGCCAGGCAGAGACCCAGTACTTC; CDR3 protein: CASSTGGQAETQYF
D gene: -; J gene: TRBJ2-1; clone size: -; V gene: TRBV28; CDR3 length: 12; CDR3 DNA: TGTGCCAGCAGGGACGGGGAGAATGAGCAGTTCTTC; CDR3 protein: CASRDGENEQFF
D gene: -; J gene: TRBJ2-1; clone size: once; V gene: TRBV7-2; CDR3 length: 15; CDR3 DNA: TGTGCCAGCAGCCAAGGAGGCGGCTCCTACAATGAGCAGTTCTTC; CDR3 protein: CASSQGGGSYNEQFF
D gene: -; J gene: TRBJ2-1; clone size: -; V gene: TRBV9; CDR3 length: 16; CDR3 DNA: TGTGCCAGCAGCGTATTTTCAACGGGAGATTTCAATGAGCAGTTCTTC; CDR3 protein: CASSVFSTGDFNEQFF
D gene: TRBD2; J gene: TRBJ2-7; clone size: -; V gene: TRBV29-1; CDR3 length: 12; CDR3 DNA: TGCAGCGTCCAGGGACTAGCGGGGGAGCAGTACTTC; CDR3 protein: CSVQGLAGEQYF
D gene: -; J gene: TRBJ1-5; clone size: -; V gene: TRBV19; CDR3 length: 15; CDR3 DNA: TGTGCCAGTAGAACTGGGGGGGGTAGCAATCAGCCCCAGCATTTT; CDR3 protein: CASRTGGGSNQPQHF
D gene: TRBD1; J gene: TRBJ2-5; clone size: -; V gene: TRBV5-1; CDR3 length: 15; CDR3 DNA: TGCGCCAGCAGCATAGGACAGGGGCCCCAAGAGACCCAGTACTTC; CDR3 protein: CASSIGQGPQETQYF
D gene: TRBD1; J gene: TRBJ2-7; clone size: -; V gene: TRBV29-1; CDR3 length: 12; CDR3 DNA: TGCAGCGTCGGGACAGTCACCTACGAGCAGTACTTC; CDR3 protein: CSVGTVTYEQYF
D gene: TRBD1; J gene: TRBJ1-2; clone size: few; V gene: TRBV28; CDR3 length: 13; CDR3 DNA: TGTGCCAGCAGTTCTCGGACAGGGAGAGGCTACACCTTC; CDR3 protein: CASSSRTGRGYTF
D gene: -; J gene: TRBJ2-5; clone size: once; V gene: TRBV6-6; CDR3 length: 15; CDR3 DNA: TGTGCCAGCAGTTCCCTCGGGGACTCTAGCGAGACCCAGTACTTC; CDR3 protein: CASSSLGDSSETQYF
D gene: -; J gene: TRBJ2-5; clone size: once; V gene: TRBV7-3; CDR3 length: 15; CDR3 DNA: TGTGCCAGCAGCTTAGGTGGAGCAACTGGGGAGACCCAGTACTTC; CDR3 protein: CASSLGGATGETQYF